Listed below are T cell receptor beta chains from one sample, sequenced in a study of cytomegalovirus exposure and HLA in healthy donors. Repertoires were generated with immunoSEQ multiplex PCR, while TCRdb's copy carries only in-frame clones and drops some. This table holds 150,000 or so clones, around three quarters found once. Sequenced sample: PBMCs. The receptors come from a woman aged 40-49 years in good health and CMV-seropositive. CDR3s include the opening cysteine and the closing phenylalanine or tryptophan. The D gene is left open where the match is weak. Not every row has a clone size; where given, it reads once, few, many or a size class.

d_call j_call clone_size v_call cdr3_nt cdr3_aa
- TRBJ1-2 - TRBV2 TGTGCCAGCAGTGAAGCCGGACAGCATAACTATGGCTACACCTTC CASSEAGQHNYGYTF
- TRBJ2-5 - TRBV18 TGTGCCAGCTCACCCCGGGAGAACTTGGCCCAGTACTTC CASSPRENLAQYF
- TRBJ2-5 - TRBV7-6 TGTGCCAGCACCTCACGCGCTCAGGGGCTCCAAGAGACCCAGTACTTC CASTSRAQGLQETQYF
TRBD2 TRBJ2-1 - TRBV5-5 TGTGCCAGCAGCTTACTAGCGGGGGGGTGGAATGAGCAGTTCTTC CASSLLAGGWNEQFF
- TRBJ2-7 - TRBV5-1 TGCGCCAGCAGCCTCGCAGGGGTCGGTTACGAGCAGTACTTC CASSLAGVGYEQYF
TRBD1 TRBJ1-1 - TRBV25-1 TGTGCCAGCAGTCAGCCTCCGGGACAGGGGGCGAGTACTGAAGCTTTCTTT CASSQPPGQGASTEAFF
TRBD2 TRBJ2-1 - TRBV2 TGTGCCAGCAGTGCATTGCTAGCGGGGGGCAATGAGCAGTTCTTC CASSALLAGGNEQFF
TRBD2 TRBJ2-3 once TRBV29-1 TGCAGCGTTGCCTCGACTAGCGGGGGCTCAGATACGCAGTATTTT CSVASTSGGSDTQYF
TRBD2 TRBJ2-1 - TRBV4-1 TGCGCCAGCAGCCTCGGGAGCGGGGGGGTCAATGAGCAGTTCTTC CASSLGSGGVNEQFF
- TRBJ1-4 few TRBV11-2 TGTGCCAGCAGCGCAGGGGTCTCAAGAACCGCAACTAATGAAAAACTGTTTTTT CASSAGVSRTATNEKLFF
- TRBJ1-6 - TRBV30 TGTGCCTGGAGTGCGGGGTTCTATAATTCACCCCTCCACTTT CAWSAGFYNSPLHF
- TRBJ2-2 - TRBV19 TGTGCCAGTAGTCCCTTAAACACCGGGGAGCTGTTTTTT CASSPLNTGELFF
- TRBJ1-2 - TRBV6-1 TGTGCCAGCAGTGAAGCGGGACAAAATTATGGCTACACCTTC CASSEAGQNYGYTF
TRBD2 TRBJ2-2 - TRBV6-5 TGTGCCAGCAGTTATAGTCTAGCGGGCACCGGGGAGCTGTTTTTT CASSYSLAGTGELFF
- TRBJ2-1 few TRBV7-6 TGTGCCAGCAGCCCTCTTGGGGCGTGGACAAACAATGAGCAGTTCTTC CASSPLGAWTNNEQFF
TRBD1 TRBJ1-1 once TRBV28 TGTGCCAGCAGTCCCGGGACAGCAAGGAACACTGAAGCTTTCTTT CASSPGTARNTEAFF
TRBD2 TRBJ2-7 - TRBV5-4 TGTGCCAGCAGCTTGACTAGCGGTGCCACCTACGAGCAGTACTTC CASSLTSGATYEQYF
- TRBJ1-3 - TRBV28 TGTGCCAGCAGTTTATTGCAGGGAAACACCATATATTTT CASSLLQGNTIYF
- TRBJ1-2 - TRBV6-1 TGTGCCAGCACCAAGGACAGATCTAACTATGGCTACACCTTC CASTKDRSNYGYTF
- TRBJ1-3 - TRBV4-2 TGTGCCAGCAGCCAAGATTCGGGGGGACACCTGAGCTCTGGAAACACCATATATTTT CASSQDSGGHLSSGNTIYF
TRBD2 TRBJ2-3 - TRBV5-1 TGCGCCAGCAGCACTACGCGGGGGGTAGGTAGCGGGGCGACAGATACGCAGTATTTT CASSTTRGVGSGATDTQYF
- TRBJ2-5 - TRBV9 TGTGCCAGCAGCGGGAGGGACCCACTTACTGTGCAGTACTTC CASSGRDPLTVQYF
- TRBJ1-1 - TRBV5-1 TGCGCCAGCAGCTTGGGAAGGGGGAACACTGAAGCTTTCTTT CASSLGRGNTEAFF
TRBD1 TRBJ1-2 - TRBV9 TGTGCCAGCAGTCAAGCAGGGGGGAACTATGGCTACACCTTC CASSQAGGNYGYTF
TRBD1 TRBJ1-6 few TRBV4-1 TGCGCCAGCAGCCAAACAGGGGAATTCTGGGGTTCACCCCTCCACTTT CASSQTGEFWGSPLHF
TRBD1 TRBJ1-1 - TRBV6-1 TGTGCCAGCACCCCGATACAGGGGGTCACTGAAGCTTTCTTT CASTPIQGVTEAFF
TRBD2 TRBJ2-1 - TRBV4-2 TGTGCCAGCAGCCAACCCTATAGCGGGGGAGGATACAATGAGCAGTTCTTC CASSQPYSGGGYNEQFF
- TRBJ2-7 - TRBV7-9 TGTGCCAGCAGCCCTACACAGGGGAGGTGGTACGAGCAGTACTTC CASSPTQGRWYEQYF
TRBD1 TRBJ2-7 - TRBV4-1 TGCGCCAGCAGCCAGGGACAGCTATCCTCCGAGCAGTACTTC CASSQGQLSSEQYF
TRBD2 TRBJ2-5 - TRBV9 TGTGCCAGCAGCGCCGGGACTAGCGGGAAAGAGACCCAGTACTTC CASSAGTSGKETQYF
TRBD1 TRBJ1-2 few TRBV9 TGTGCCAGCAGCCCCGAGGGACAGGCGGGAGCCTACACCTTC CASSPEGQAGAYTF
TRBD1 TRBJ1-5 - TRBV2 TGTGCCAGCAGTGGAGGGACAGGGCGGCCCCAGCATTTT CASSGGTGRPQHF
TRBD2 TRBJ2-5 - TRBV11-2 TGTGCCAGCAGCTTAGGGGAACTAGCGGGGGGGTATCAAGAGACCCAGTACTTC CASSLGELAGGYQETQYF
- TRBJ2-2 - TRBV10-2 TGCGCCAGCAGGGACCGCGGGGTATCGAACACCGGGGAGCTGTTTTTT CASRDRGVSNTGELFF
- TRBJ1-2 - TRBV18 TGTGCCAGCTCTCTCGACAGCTACTATGGCTACACCTTC CASSLDSYYGYTF
TRBD1 TRBJ2-3 - TRBV6-1 TGTGCCAGCAGCGGACAGGGGGGCGCAGATACGCAGTATTTT CASSGQGGADTQYF
TRBD1 TRBJ1-5 once TRBV19 TGTGCCAGTAGTATAGACCAGGGGACAGGGAACAATCAGCCCCAGCATTTT CASSIDQGTGNNQPQHF
- TRBJ2-3 few TRBV7-3 TGTGCCAGCAGCTTATTGGGGGGAACCACAGATACGCAGTATTTT CASSLLGGTTDTQYF
- TRBJ2-3 - TRBV6-1 TGTGCCAGCAGTGAAGCGCTGAGGGGGGATACGCAGTATTTT CASSEALRGDTQYF
- TRBJ1-2 - TRBV30 TGTGCCTGGAGGGACTACAGCTATGGCTACACCTTC CAWRDYSYGYTF
- TRBJ1-6 - TRBV6-4 TGTGCCAGCAGTGACTCGGAGGGGCCAACTTATAATTCACCCCTCCACTTT CASSDSEGPTYNSPLHF
- TRBJ1-2 - TRBV21-1 TGTGCCAGCAGCAAAGCGGGGTCAGGGGTCGACTATGGCTACACCTTC CASSKAGSGVDYGYTF
- TRBJ2-7 - TRBV5-6 TGTGCCAGCAGCTTAAATATCAGGGGCGAGCAGTACTTC CASSLNIRGEQYF
TRBD1 TRBJ2-6 few TRBV5-1 TGCGCCAGCAGCCACCAGGGGGCGGGGCTTTTCTCTGGGGCCAACGTCCTGACTTTC CASSHQGAGLFSGANVLTF
- TRBJ1-5 - TRBV7-2 TGTGCCAGCAGCTTGACAGATAGCAATCAGCCCCAGCATTTT CASSLTDSNQPQHF
- TRBJ2-5 - TRBV5-4 TGTGCCAGCAGCTATCCGGACAGCCAAGAGACCCAGTACTTC CASSYPDSQETQYF
- TRBJ2-7 - TRBV6-4 TGTGCCAGCAGGAGGGGGTACGAGCAGTACTTC CASRRGYEQYF
TRBD1 TRBJ1-5 - TRBV19 TGTGCCAGTGCAGACAGGGAGAATCAGCCCCAGCATTTT CASADRENQPQHF
TRBD2 TRBJ2-1 - TRBV5-6 TGTGCCAGCAGCCGCGGGGGGGCGTCCAATGAGCAGTTCTTC CASSRGGASNEQFF
- TRBJ1-6 - TRBV5-1 TGCGCCAGCAGCCCCGAGATCTATAATTCACCCCTCCACTTT CASSPEIYNSPLHF
TRBD2 TRBJ2-7 - TRBV19 TGTGCCAGTAGTGGGACTAGCGGGGGGGCGTCGTCCTACGAGCAGTACTTC CASSGTSGGASSYEQYF
TRBD2 TRBJ2-2 - TRBV7-3 TGTGCCAGCAGCTTATTACTAGCGGGGAGTACCGGGGAGCTGTTTTTT CASSLLLAGSTGELFF
- TRBJ1-2 - TRBV6-5 TGTGCCAGCAGTTCCCCCGGGGGTGGCTACACCTTC CASSSPGGGYTF